The present TCR beta chain was sequenced within a study of tumor-infiltrating lymphocytes in primary liver carcinoma. Findings of the study overall: Pairs comparing tumor with adjacent tissue or blood overlapped less than pairs drawn from tumor regions. Roughly 7-24% of top clones, and no more, occurred in all five tumor regions.

From around 520 ng of total RNA, TCR beta-specific cDNA was reverse-transcribed using a constant-region primer. Slightly modified ARM-PCR, run as three nested multiplex PCR rounds, produced the TCR beta libraries. For 10 cycles apiece, the opening two PCR rounds ran with TRBV1-TRBV30 forward primers and a C-beta reverse primer. From the multiplex PCR reads, TCRdb called clonotypes with MiXCR, one entry per CDR3 protein. The repertoire includes tens of thousands of distinct CDR3 sequences, about 72% of them detected once, and around a quarter sits in the top ten. Co-extracting RNA and DNA was done with roughly 18-32 mg of unsorted bulk tissue as input. Primary liver carcinoma in the patients was surgically resected. This CDR3 spans 15 amino acids. Germline CDR1 is SGHAT and CDR2 is FQNNGV. Turning to this clonotype: Antigen specificity is unknown. One junction end disagrees with the germline gene, perhaps due to a read error.

Sequencing was performed on liver tumor tissue from sampling region 4. Noted subset: tumor region T4, right-lateral pole. The genes are TRBV11-2 and TRBJ2-2; weak D call: TRBD2 (5 bases). The receptor comes from a middle-aged man with primary liver carcinoma and hepatitis B virus infection. The CDR3 region has the DNA TGTGCCAGCCTCCCACCGGGAATGTGCACCGGGGAGCTGATGTTT. This encodes CASLPPGMCTGELMF.